The 30 T cell receptor beta chains listed next were all sequenced from one sample in a study of cytotoxic CD8 clonotypes in ibrutinib-treated CLL. The repertoire was sequenced with immunoSEQ multiplex PCR; TCRdb's copy has only in-frame clones and lacks some. The data contain about 130,000 clones, around four fifths of them singletons. The material sequenced was PBMCs, taken after 24 months of ibrutinib treatment. Receptors originate from a human donor with chronic lymphocytic leukemia.

The chain couples TRBV5-1 to TRBJ2-7, with a possible D match to TRBD1 (5 bases). The CDR3 sequence is 12 residues long. Germline CDR1 is SGHRS and CDR2 is YFSETQ. Trimming cost V 0 bases and J 6 bases, with 7 bases left between them. The CDR3 region is CASSLGGSEQYF. Here the CDR3 DNA reads TGCGCCAGCAGCTTGGGGGGCTCCGAGCAGTACTTC. The full variable domain, rest sourced from reference TRBV5-1 and TRBJ2-7, is KAGVTQTPRYLIKTRGQQVTLSCSPISGHRSVSWYQQTPGQGLQFLFEYFSETQRNKGNFPGRFSGRQFSNSRSEMNVSTLELGDSALYLCASSLGGSEQYFGPGTRLTVT.

This clone appeared once. V and J are TRBV5-1 and TRBJ1-2; D unclear. The length of the CDR3 is 13 residues. Germline values: CDR1 SGHRS, CDR2 YFSETQ. V was shortened by 2 bases and J by 8 bases, with 13 bases between the two germline ends. CDR3 sequence reads: CASSLDSAEGYTF. The CDR3 nucleotides read TGCGCCAGCAGCTTAGACTCAGCGGAGGGCTACACCTTC.

The count of this clone is one. This chain links TRBV5-5 with TRBJ2-1; TRBD2 aligns across 10 bases. The junction had 13 bases not matched to a gene; V was cut back by 4 bases and J by 3 bases. Germline V lookup: CDR1 SGHKS, CDR2 YYEKEE (reference sequence). CDR3 length: 18 residues. The CDR3 loop is CASSAGLAGGQNYNEQFF. CDR3 bases: TGTGCCAGCAGCGCTGGTTTAGCGGGGGGACAAAACTACAATGAGCAGTTCTTC.

The V call is TRBV18, the J call TRBJ1-1; 10 positions match TRBD1. CDR3 length: 16 amino acids. J was trimmed by 7 bases and V by 3 bases; bases with no gene match: 11. CDR1 KGHSH and CDR2 LQKENI come from the germline V gene. The DNA of the CDR3 is TGTGCCAGCTCACCCTTTAAAGACAGGGGGCAACATGAAGCTTTCTTT. It specifies CASSPFKDRGQHEAFF.

The chain uses TRBV7-6 and TRBJ1-1; 7 bases align to TRBD1. V gave up 9 bases and J gave up 1 base; unmatched junction bases: 5. The V gene's germline CDR1 is SGHVS and CDR2 FNYEAQ. The CDR3 is made up of 13 amino acids. The CDR3 bases are TGTGCCAGTCAGCGACAGGGGAACACTGAAGCTTTCTTT. Amino acid sequence: CASQRQGNTEAFF.

V is TRBV15 and J is TRBJ2-7; no definite D call. The CDR3 covers 14 residues. The ends were cut back, 0 bases at V and 5 bases at J, with 11 bases in the middle. In germline, CDR1 is LNHNV, CDR2 YYDKDF (reference sequence). CDR3 in amino acids: CATSRDWRMDEQYF. CDR3 coding DNA: TGTGCCACCAGCAGAGATTGGCGTATGGACGAGCAGTACTTC.

This clone showed up just a few times. This sequence joins TRBV7-9 and TRBJ1-2; a weak D match, TRBD1 (5 bases). This CDR3 has 14 amino acids. Germline V gene lookup returns CDR1 SEHNR and CDR2 FQNEAQ (reference sequence). V dropped 1 base and J dropped 6 bases, with 12 bases sitting between them. Here the CDR3 reads CASSLDRREDGYTF. The CDR3 nucleotides are TGTGCCAGCAGCTTAGACAGGAGGGAGGATGGCTACACCTTC.

The chain is built from TRBV9 and TRBJ2-1, with 9 bases that match TRBD1. With V trimmed by 3 bases and J by 2 bases, 6 bases remained unmatched. CDR1 SGDLS and CDR2 YYNGEE come from the germline V gene. CDR3 length: 16 residues. The CDR3 loop is CASSGTGEEAYNEQFF. Here the CDR3 DNA reads TGTGCCAGCAGCGGGACAGGGGAGGAGGCCTACAATGAGCAGTTCTTC.

This chain connects TRBV9 to TRBJ2-7; D call uncertain. The CDR3 has 15 residues. From germline, CDR1 is SGDLS and CDR2 YYNGEE. V lost 3 bases, J lost 1 base, and 14 bases lay in between. The CDR3 nucleotides are TGTGCCAGCAGCGAATCTCCATTTGTATCCTACGAGCAGTACTTC. This gives the protein CASSESPFVSYEQYF.

This clone appeared a few times. J is TRBJ1-2 and V is TRBV10-2, with 11 bases that match TRBD1. The V segment lost 0 bases and the J segment 2 bases; nucleotides outside the gene matches: 5. The CDR3 runs to 17 residues. The germline V gene has CDR1 WSHSY and CDR2 SAAADI. The chain's CDR3 is CASSESSRTGGNYGYTF. The CDR3 DNA reads as TGCGCCAGCAGTGAGTCATCACGGACAGGGGGCAACTATGGCTACACCTTC.

This clone was detected a few times. The rearrangement links TRBV25-1 to TRBJ1-2; tentative D call: TRBD1 (5 bases). The CDR3 spans 13 residues. V was clipped by 5 bases and J by 0 bases, with 7 bases between them. CDR1 MGHDK and CDR2 SYGVNS come from the germline V gene. The CDR3 region is CASSPGTNYGYTF. The DNA of the CDR3 is TGTGCCAGCAGTCCAGGGACTAACTATGGCTACACCTTC.

This chain links TRBV6-5 with TRBJ1-6, with no clear D. Germline V gene sequence: CDR1 MNHEY, CDR2 SVGAGI. Trimming stripped 9 bases from V and 0 bases from J, with 9 bases between. This CDR3 comprises 14 residues. CDR3 nucleotides: TGTGCCAGTTTTTCCAGCTCCTATAATTCACCCCTCCACTTT. As protein: CASFSSSYNSPLHF.

The chain links TRBV6-1 to TRBJ2-7; D not certain. This CDR3 has 16 residues. The germline V and J ends were trimmed by 0 bases and 4 bases, with 16 bases remaining between them. The germline V gene has CDR1 MNHNS and CDR2 SASEGT. CDR3 DNA: TGTGCCAGCAGTGAAGCCCCATCTTCAGTTTTGTACGAGCAGTACTTC. The encoded protein is CASSEAPSSVLYEQYF.

This sequence joins TRBV6-1 and TRBJ1-5; unclear D gene. The V gene lost 1 base and the J gene lost 2 bases, with 6 bases spanning the gap. The CDR3 sequence is 14 residues long. Germline V gene data show CDR1 as MNHNS and CDR2 as SASEGT. CDR3 DNA sequence: TGTGCCAGCAGTGAAGGGTTAGGCAATCAGCCCCAGCATTTT. Amino acids: CASSEGLGNQPQHF.

This clone was counted once. The rearrangement joins TRBV10-3 to TRBJ1-1; D not certain. The CDR3 has 15 residues. Germline values: CDR1 ENHRY, CDR2 SYGVKD. V shed 7 bases and J shed 3 bases, with 18 bases lying between them. The CDR3 loop is CAITELAKGHTEAFF. The CDR3 DNA reads TGTGCCATCACCGAACTCGCGAAAGGTCACACTGAAGCTTTCTTT.

This clone was seen a few times. The chain is built from TRBV6-1 and TRBJ1-6, with 8 bases aligning to TRBD1. Germline V lookup: CDR1 MNHNS, CDR2 SASEGT. The CDR3 covers 15 residues. V shed 4 bases and J 3 bases; nucleotides not matched to a gene: 2. The CDR3 DNA sequence: TGTGCCAGCAGTGTTGGGACAGGCTATAATTCACCCCTCCACTTT. This sequence encodes CASSVGTGYNSPLHF.

This chain uses TRBV30 with TRBJ1-2; D is undetermined. There are 14 residues in the CDR3. V lost 0 bases to trimming and J lost 1 base, with 9 bases between them. The germline V gene has CDR1 GTSNPN and CDR2 SVGIG (reference sequence). The CDR3 DNA reads as TGTGCCTGGAGTGTACATGGCCTTAACTATGGCTACACCTTC. Its protein product is CAWSVHGLNYGYTF.

The rearrangement uses TRBV5-1 and TRBJ2-2; TRBD1 might be the D (7 bases). Germline CDR1 and CDR2: SGHRS and YFSETQ. The CDR3 length is 17 residues. V shed 7 bases and J shed 6 bases, with 25 bases lying between them. The CDR3 DNA is TGCGCCAGCCGTCTCACCGGAGGACAGGCGGGATCCGGGGAGCTGTTTTTT. Amino acids: CASRLTGGQAGSGELFF.

V is TRBV7-2 and J is TRBJ2-2; the D gene could be TRBD1 or TRBD2 (5 bases each). Deletions cut 6 bases from V and 0 bases from J, with 11 bases between. CDR3 length equals 15 residues. Germline CDR1 SGHTA, CDR2 FQGNSA. CDR3 in amino acids: CASRTGGPNTGELFF. DNA for the CDR3: TGTGCCAGCAGAACAGGAGGTCCGAACACCGGGGAGCTGTTTTTT. Using reference TRBV7-2 and TRBJ2-2 for the parts outside the CDR3, the full variable domain is GAGVSQSPSNKVTEKGKDVELRCDPISGHTALYWYRQSLGQGLEFLIYFQGNSAPDKSGLPSDRFSAERTGGSVSTLTIQRTQQEDSAVYLCASRTGGPNTGELFFGEGSRLTVL.

The chain has TRBV5-4 and TRBJ2-7; 9 nucleotides align to TRBD1. With V trimmed by 4 bases and J by 2 bases, 4 bases remained unmatched. This CDR3 region has 14 residues. Germline assignment: CDR1 SGHNT and CDR2 YYREEE (reference sequence). CDR3 coding DNA: TGTGCCAGCAGCCCGGGACAGGGCCCCTACGAGCAGTACTTC. It encodes CASSPGQGPYEQYF.

This chain connects TRBV29-1 to TRBJ2-3, with TRBD1 matching 8 bases. Germline lookup yields CDR1 SQVTM and CDR2 ANQGSEA. This CDR3 has 14 amino acids. Losses at the gene ends were 4 bases for V and 6 bases for J; bases not matched to a gene: 9. The CDR3 reads CSVAADRVSDTQYF. The CDR3, as DNA: TGCAGCGTTGCTGCGGACAGGGTATCCGATACGCAGTATTTT.

The chain combines TRBV5-6 with TRBJ1-2; TRBD1 is a possible D gene (6 bases). Between the trimmed V and J ends, which lost 1 base and 3 bases, there was a span of 10 bases. CDR1 is SGHDT, CDR2 YYEEEE, per germline. This CDR3 is 14 amino acids long. CDR3 nucleotides: TGTGCCAGCAGCTTGTCCACAGGGTACTATGGCTACACCTTC. Its translation is CASSLSTGYYGYTF.

The rearrangement uses TRBV6-1 and TRBJ1-3; D is unclear. The CDR3 covers 13 residues. From germline, CDR1 is MNHNS and CDR2 SASEGT. Trimming removed 8 bases at V and 0 bases at J, with 8 bases between. The CDR3 nucleotides read TGTGCCAGCGGCAGGCTCTCTGGAAACACCATATATTTT. Its protein product is CASGRLSGNTIYF.

The chain employs TRBV11-2 and TRBJ1-6; D ambiguous. Trimming removed 0 bases at V and 5 bases at J, with 5 bases between. The length of the CDR3 is 14 residues. Per germline, CDR1 SGHAT and CDR2 FQNNGV. CDR3 protein: CASSLDVNNSPLHF. DNA of the CDR3: TGTGCCAGCAGCTTAGACGTAAATAATTCACCCCTCCACTTT. Supplemented by reference TRBV11-2 and TRBJ1-6, the full variable domain reads EAGVAQSPRYKIIEKRQSVAFWCNPISGHATLYWYQQILGQGPKLLIQFQNNGVVDDSQLPKDRFSAERLKGVDSTLKIQPAKLEDSAVYLCASSLDVNNSPLHFGNGTRLTVT.

The rearrangement uses TRBV10-3 and TRBJ2-5; D unresolved. Germline CDR1 ENHRY, CDR2 SYGVKD. Trimming took 4 bases from V and 1 from J, leaving 10 bases between them. The CDR3 consists of 14 residues. CDR3 in amino acids: CAISGTAGQETQYF. The CDR3 coding sequence is TGTGCCATCAGTGGTACTGCAGGCCAAGAGACCCAGTACTTC.

The rearrangement links TRBV6-5 to TRBJ2-5; 13 bases match TRBD2. J was trimmed by 6 bases and V by 6 bases; bases with no gene match: 4. Germline CDR1 is MNHEY and CDR2 is SVGAGI. CDR3 length equals 14 residues. The CDR3, as DNA: TGTGCCAGCAGATCGGGACTAGCGGGGAAGACCCAGTACTTC. It translates to CASRSGLAGKTQYF.

The sample holds one count of this clone. V gene TRBV19 combines with J gene TRBJ1-5; possible D gene TRBD1, 6 bases. CDR1 and CDR2 (germline): LNHDA, SQIVND (reference sequence). The germline V and J ends were trimmed by 0 bases and 0 bases, with 21 bases remaining between them. This CDR3 contains 20 residues. This CDR3 is CASSIETTGGFLYSNQPQHF. Here the CDR3 DNA reads TGTGCCAGTAGTATAGAAACGACAGGAGGATTTTTATATAGCAATCAGCCCCAGCATTTT.

J is TRBJ1-2 and V is TRBV5-4; no reliable D call. The V end was cut by 1 base, the J end by 4 bases, with 11 bases between. The CDR3 spans 14 residues. Germline assignment: CDR1 SGHNT and CDR2 YYREEE (reference sequence). DNA of the CDR3: TGTGCCAGCAGCTTGCCCGGTCGCATCTATGGCTACACCTTC. Translation: CASSLPGRIYGYTF. Based on the CDR3 plus reference TRBV5-4 and TRBJ1-2, the full variable domain is ETGVTQSPTHLIKTRGQQVTLRCSSQSGHNTVSWYQQALGQGPQFIFQYYREEENGRGNFPPRFSGLQFPNYSSELNVNALELDDSALYLCASSLPGRIYGYTFGSGTRLTVV.

V and J are TRBV5-4 and TRBJ1-2; perhaps TRBD1 as D (6 bases). The CDR3 spans 13 residues. The V end was cut by 6 bases, the J end by 8 bases, with 17 bases between. Germline CDR1 and CDR2: SGHNT and YYREEE (reference sequence). The CDR3 is CASNPPGAPGYTF. CDR3 nucleotides: TGTGCCAGCAACCCCCCGGGGGCGCCGGGCTACACCTTC.

In its sample, this clone was seen once. V gene TRBV14 combines with J gene TRBJ2-7; D is possibly TRBD1 (5 bases). The CDR3 spans 14 residues. Trimming removed 0 bases at V and 5 bases at J, with 11 bases between. CDR1 is SGHDN and CDR2 is FVKESK in the germline V gene. The CDR3 DNA is TGTGCCAGCAGCCAAGATCCAGCAGGGAACGAGCAGTACTTC. Amino acids: CASSQDPAGNEQYF.